Sequencing of this T cell receptor beta chain was carried out in a study of blood T cells in healthy people across ages. A second PCR of roughly 7 to 11 cycles used a sample-barcoded 5' primer and a J-beta primer mix. Using its own MiXCR run on the 5' RACE reads, TCRdb lists one record per CDR3 protein. The sample consists of 700,000 or so distinct CDR3 sequences, 22% of them appearing once. This clonotype came up a few times. The sequenced sample was blood. The receptor was isolated from a man aged 65 to 79 in good health.

CDR3: CATSRDGTGGFEQYF. Written as DNA, the CDR3 is TGTGCCACCAGCAGAGATGGGACAGGGGGCTTCGAGCAGTACTTC. The rearrangement joins TRBV15 to TRBJ2-7; 12 positions agree with TRBD1. The J segment lost 6 bases and the V segment lost 0 bases, leaving 3 bases of the junction unmatched. The CDR3 spans 15 residues. Germline CDR1 is LNHNV and CDR2 is YYDKDF (reference sequence).